Listed below are T cell receptor beta chains from one sample, sequenced in a study of T cell responses to AZD1222 COVID-19 vaccine. Here immunoSEQ multiplex PCR was the method, and the copy in TCRdb shows in-frame clones only, minus some. The repertoire holds 90,000 to 110,000 clones, 70% to 90% seen once, with roughly a sixth in the top ten. Sample: peripheral blood, taken on day 0 of AZD1222 vaccination. The receptors derive from an adult in good health. Each CDR3 is given with its conserved first and last residue. The D gene is left open where the match is weak. Some rows have no size entry. The others give once, few or many, or a class for an expanded clone.

CDR3 length,J gene,V gene,clone size,D gene,CDR3 DNA,CDR3 protein
15,TRBJ1-6,TRBV5-6,.,.,TGTGCCAGCAGCTTGGTTGGCAGGGTAGGATCACCCCTCCACTTT,CASSLVGRVGSPLHF
15,TRBJ2-7,TRBV3-1/TRBV3-2,.,TRBD1,TGTGCCAGCAGCCAAGGTAGGACAGGGGCTTACGAGCAGTACTTC,CASSQGRTGAYEQYF
16,TRBJ1-3,TRBV4-3,.,.,TGCGCCAGCAGCCAAGGGCTCAGGGTAGGGGGAAACACCATATATTTT,CASSQGLRVGGNTIYF
13,TRBJ1-2,TRBV11-2,.,.,TGTGCCAGCAGCTTAGTGGGCCAGGCTGGCTACACCTTC,CASSLVGQAGYTF
15,TRBJ2-7,TRBV28,.,TRBD1,TGTGCCAGCAGTTTGGGGGGACAGGGAAACTACGAGCAGTACTTC,CASSLGGQGNYEQYF
11,TRBJ1-4,TRBV6-5,.,.,TGTGCCAGCAGAAATGGCAGGGGCCTGTTTTTT,CASRNGRGLFF
15,TRBJ2-7,TRBV5-8,once,.,TGTGCCAGCAGCTTGGGATGGACTAACACCTACGAGCAGTACTTC,CASSLGWTNTYEQYF
19,TRBJ2-5,TRBV2,.,TRBD2,TGTGCCAGCAGTGAGGGGGGACTAGCGGGTTTGTCGGAGGAAGAGACCCAGTACTTC,CASSEGGLAGLSEEETQYF
15,TRBJ2-7,TRBV6-2/TRBV6-3,.,TRBD1,TGTGCCAGCAGTTATCACCGGGACAGGCCCTACGAGCAGTACTTC,CASSYHRDRPYEQYF
15,TRBJ1-1,TRBV7-6,few,.,TGTGCCAGCAGCCCCAGGACGGCAATGAACACTGAAGCTTTCTTT,CASSPRTAMNTEAFF
17,TRBJ1-1,TRBV3-1/TRBV3-2,.,TRBD1,TGTGCCAGCAGCCATGCCGGGACAGGGGTCTCTAACTGGGAAGCTTTCTTT,CASSHAGTGVSNWEAFF